This T cell receptor beta chain is from a study of OX40 agonist ivuxolimab in advanced cancers. V lost 2 bases, J lost 2 bases, and 13 bases lay in between. CDR3 size: 15 residues. CDR1 and CDR2 (germline): SGHRS, YFSETQ. Sequenced by immunoSEQ multiplex PCR; TCRdb stores in-frame clones only, minus some. The sample holds about 150,000 clones; about nine tenths are singletons and the top ten take 1.1%. The source is an adult with an advanced solid tumor such as melanoma, head and neck, liver or kidney cancer. The material sequenced was CD4+ or CD8+ T cells sorted from blood, taken in a trial of the OX40 agonist ivuxolimab. The chain links TRBV5-1 to TRBJ2-5, with D perhaps matching TRBD1 or TRBD2 (6 bases each). The CDR3 DNA is TGCGCCAGCAGCTTCAGGGGCGGGGATCAAGAGACCCAGTACTTC. It specifies CASSFRGGDQETQYF.